A single sample is the source of the 4 T cell receptor beta chains below, sequenced in a study of T cell repertoires in cytomegalovirus infection. In TCRdb, the reads were re-called with MiXCR into one record per CDR3 protein. The data contain 270,000 or so distinct CDR3 sequences, over 15% of them seen just once; the ten biggest clones take up 40% to 55%. Sequenced: CD8+ T cells from PBMCs. The source of these receptors is a human donor in good health (CMV status not recorded). Some clones in this sample may be carry-over from other donors' samples.

The V call is TRBV19, the J call TRBJ1-5, with D possibly being TRBD1 (5 bases). Per germline, CDR1 LNHDA and CDR2 SQIVND (reference sequence). V lost 3 bases, J lost 5 bases, and 11 bases lay in between. There are 14 residues in the CDR3. The CDR3 DNA follows: TGTGCCAGTAGTATTTGGGGCCCCGATCAGCCCCAGCATTTT. This encodes CASSIWGPDQPQHF.

V usage is TRBV7-9 and J usage is TRBJ2-2, with D possibly being TRBD2 (6 bases). V was cut by 4 bases and J by 4 bases, with 16 bases left in between. CDR3 length equals 16 residues. Per germline, CDR1 SEHNR and CDR2 FQNEAQ (reference sequence). The CDR3 sequence: CASSSGLGVSTGELFF. CDR3 DNA sequence: TGTGCCAGCAGCTCGGGACTCGGAGTAAGCACCGGGGAGCTGTTTTTT. The whole variable domain, remainder taken from reference TRBV7-9 and TRBJ2-2, is DTGVSQNPRHKITKRGQNVTFRCDPISEHNRLYWYRQTLGQGPEFLTYFQNEAQLEKSRLLSDRFSAERPKGSFSTLEIQRTEQGDSAMYLCASSSGLGVSTGELFFGEGSRLTVL.

This clonotype was counted ten times or more. The chain joins TRBV19 to TRBJ2-1, with 7 positions matching TRBD1. The germline V gene has CDR1 LNHDA and CDR2 SQIVND (reference sequence). V shed 5 bases, J shed 9 bases, and the junction held 10 bases outside the gene matches. This CDR3 contains 14 residues. This CDR3 reads CASSPSTGHAEQFF. CDR3 coding DNA: TGTGCCAGTAGTCCCTCGACAGGGCATGCTGAGCAGTTCTTC.

CDR3: CASSLQVENTGELFF. The CDR3 bases are TGTGCCAGCAGCTTACAGGTCGAGAACACCGGGGAGCTGTTTTTT. The gene calls are TRBV5-4 and TRBJ2-2, with D perhaps TRBD1 (5 bases). In germline, CDR1 is SGHNT, CDR2 YYREEE (reference sequence). Trimming removed 2 bases from V and 1 base from J, with 9 bases in between. This CDR3 is built from 15 residues.